The present entry profiles one TCR beta chain with its context. Antigen unknown. This sample is part of a study of cytomegalovirus exposure and HLA in healthy donors. Overall study findings and caveats: Presence/absence results assume similar sequencing depth per donor, which may not hold.

Trimming shortened V by 2 bases and J by 4 bases, and 12 bases separated the two germline ends. The CDR3 runs to 15 residues. CDR1 is SGHRS, CDR2 YFSETQ, per germline. Primers: 60 Vbeta forward and 13 Jbeta reverse. This table comes from immunoSEQ multiplex PCR, and its TCRdb copy is limited to in-frame clones, with some not included. The table records under 200,000 clones, 75% to 80% of them present only once. This clonotype was sampled from a woman aged 40 to 50 in good health and CMV-seronegative. The sequencing sample was made of PBMCs. The chain couples TRBV5-1 to TRBJ1-4; TRBD1 is a possible D gene (6 bases). This CDR3 reads CASSLLDSRNEKLFF. CDR3 DNA: TGCGCCAGCAGCTTACTGGACAGTCGTAATGAAAAACTGTTTTTT.